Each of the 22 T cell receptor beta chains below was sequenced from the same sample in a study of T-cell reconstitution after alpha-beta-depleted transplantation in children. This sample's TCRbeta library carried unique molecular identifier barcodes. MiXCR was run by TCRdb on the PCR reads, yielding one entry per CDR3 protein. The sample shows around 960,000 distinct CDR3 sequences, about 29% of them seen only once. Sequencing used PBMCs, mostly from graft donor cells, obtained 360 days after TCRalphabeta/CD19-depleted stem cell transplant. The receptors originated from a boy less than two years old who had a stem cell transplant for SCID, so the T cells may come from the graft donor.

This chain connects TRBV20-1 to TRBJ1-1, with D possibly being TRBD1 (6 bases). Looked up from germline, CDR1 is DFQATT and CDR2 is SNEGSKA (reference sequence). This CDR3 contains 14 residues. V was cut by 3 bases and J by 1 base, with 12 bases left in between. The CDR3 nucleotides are TGCAGTGCTAGCCAGGGACACCCGAACACTGAAGCTTTCTTT. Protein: CSASQGHPNTEAFF.

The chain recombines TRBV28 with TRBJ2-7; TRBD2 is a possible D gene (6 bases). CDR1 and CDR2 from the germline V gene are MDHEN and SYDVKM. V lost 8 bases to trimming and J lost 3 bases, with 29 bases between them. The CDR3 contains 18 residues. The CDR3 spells CASAASGLSLAGFYEQYF. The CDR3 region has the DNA TGTGCCAGCGCGGCATCGGGCCTTTCTCTGGCGGGATTCTACGAGCAGTACTTC.

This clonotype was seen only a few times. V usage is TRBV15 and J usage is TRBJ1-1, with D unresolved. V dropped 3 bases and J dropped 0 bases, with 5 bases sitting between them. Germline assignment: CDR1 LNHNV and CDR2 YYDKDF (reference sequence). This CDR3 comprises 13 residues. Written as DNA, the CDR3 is TGTGCCACCAGCAGCCTGATGAACACTGAAGCTTTCTTT. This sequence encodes CATSSLMNTEAFF.

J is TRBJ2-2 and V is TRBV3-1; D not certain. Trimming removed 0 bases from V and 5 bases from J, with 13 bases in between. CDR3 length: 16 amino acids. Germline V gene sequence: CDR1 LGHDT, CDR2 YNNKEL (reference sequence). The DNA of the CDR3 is TGTGCCAGCAGCCAAGATGCGGACCTCCGAACCGGGGAGCTGTTTTTT. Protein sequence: CASSQDADLRTGELFF.

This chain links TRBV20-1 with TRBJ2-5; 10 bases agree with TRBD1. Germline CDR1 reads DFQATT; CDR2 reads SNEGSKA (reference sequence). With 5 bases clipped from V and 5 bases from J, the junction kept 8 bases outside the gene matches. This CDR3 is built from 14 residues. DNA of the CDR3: TGCAGTGCTCCAAAGACAGGGGGCGGGGAGACCCAGTACTTC. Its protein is CSAPKTGGGETQYF.

CDR3 sequence: CASSSGLFLAKNIQYF. CDR3 DNA: TGTGCCAGCAGTTCAGGCCTGTTCCTAGCCAAAAACATTCAGTACTTC. The V and J genes are TRBV27 and TRBJ2-4; D call uncertain. CDR1 is MNHEY and CDR2 is SMNVEV in the germline V gene (reference sequence). Trimming removed 4 bases at V and 0 bases at J, with 13 bases between. CDR3 length: 16 amino acids.

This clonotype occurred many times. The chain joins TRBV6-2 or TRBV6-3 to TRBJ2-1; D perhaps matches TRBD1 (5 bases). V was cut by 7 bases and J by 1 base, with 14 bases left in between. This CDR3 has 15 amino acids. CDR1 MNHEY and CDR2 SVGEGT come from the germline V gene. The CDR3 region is CASTQQAGSYNEQFF. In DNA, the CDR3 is TGTGCCAGCACCCAACAAGCAGGGTCCTACAATGAGCAGTTCTTC.

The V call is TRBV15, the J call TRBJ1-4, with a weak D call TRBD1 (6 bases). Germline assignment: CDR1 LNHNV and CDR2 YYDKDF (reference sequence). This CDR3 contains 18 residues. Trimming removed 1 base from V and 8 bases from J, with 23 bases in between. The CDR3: CATSRGRPGENKKEKLFF. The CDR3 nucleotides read TGTGCCACCAGCAGAGGACGGCCAGGGGAGAATAAGAAGGAAAAACTGTTTTTT.

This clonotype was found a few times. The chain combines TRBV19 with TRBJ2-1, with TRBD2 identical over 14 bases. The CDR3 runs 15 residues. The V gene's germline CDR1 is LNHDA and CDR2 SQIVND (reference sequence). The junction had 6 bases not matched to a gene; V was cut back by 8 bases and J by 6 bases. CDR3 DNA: TGTGCCAGTGGGACTAGCGGGGGACTCTTCAATGAGCAGTTCTTC. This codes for CASGTSGGLFNEQFF.

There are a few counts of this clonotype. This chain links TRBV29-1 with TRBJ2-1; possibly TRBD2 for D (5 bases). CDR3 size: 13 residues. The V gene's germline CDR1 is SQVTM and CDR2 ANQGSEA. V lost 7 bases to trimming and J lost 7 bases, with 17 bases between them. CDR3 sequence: CSADKAPGNEQFF. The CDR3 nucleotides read TGCAGCGCTGACAAGGCCCCGGGGAATGAGCAGTTCTTC.

The DNA of the CDR3 is TGCGCCAGCAGCTTGGGGGCCCTCCCCTCGGGGGCCCAGTACTTC. Its protein is CASSLGALPSGAQYF. The chain joins TRBV5-1 to TRBJ2-5; possibly TRBD2 for D (6 bases). Trimming removed 0 bases from V and 9 bases from J, with 18 bases in between. Looked up from germline, CDR1 is SGHRS and CDR2 is YFSETQ. The CDR3 has 15 amino acids.

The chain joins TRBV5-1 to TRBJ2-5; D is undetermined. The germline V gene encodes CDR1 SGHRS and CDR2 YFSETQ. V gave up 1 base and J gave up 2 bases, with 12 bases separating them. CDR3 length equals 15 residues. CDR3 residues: CASSLTQTRQETQYF. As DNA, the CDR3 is TGCGCCAGCAGCTTGACCCAAACAAGACAAGAGACCCAGTACTTC.

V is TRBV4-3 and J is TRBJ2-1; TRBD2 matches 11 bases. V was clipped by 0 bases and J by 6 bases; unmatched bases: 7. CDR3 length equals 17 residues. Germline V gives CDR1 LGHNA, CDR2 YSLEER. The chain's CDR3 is CASSQDTSGGHVNEQFF. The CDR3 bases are TGCGCCAGCAGCCAAGATACTAGCGGGGGACATGTCAATGAGCAGTTCTTC.

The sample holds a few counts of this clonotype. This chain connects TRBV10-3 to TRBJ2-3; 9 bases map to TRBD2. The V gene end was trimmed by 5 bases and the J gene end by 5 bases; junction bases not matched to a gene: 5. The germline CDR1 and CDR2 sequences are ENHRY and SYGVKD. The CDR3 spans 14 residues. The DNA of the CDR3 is TGTGCCATCAGTCTAGCGGGGACTGGAGATACGCAGTATTTT. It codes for CAISLAGTGDTQYF.

The CDR3 here is CSVEVVSGVWRNEQFF. CDR3 coding DNA: TGCAGCGTTGAAGTTGTGTCAGGGGTCTGGCGGAATGAGCAGTTCTTC. J is TRBJ2-1 and V is TRBV29-1, with TRBD1 as a possible D gene (6 bases). The CDR3 contains 16 residues. From germline, CDR1 is SQVTM and CDR2 ANQGSEA. Trimming cost V 1 base and J 7 bases, with 20 bases left between them.

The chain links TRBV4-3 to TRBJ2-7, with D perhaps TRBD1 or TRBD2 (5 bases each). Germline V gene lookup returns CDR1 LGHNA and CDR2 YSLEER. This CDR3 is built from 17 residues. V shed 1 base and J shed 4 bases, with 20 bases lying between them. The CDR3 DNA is TGCGCCAGCAGCCAAGCAGCCAACCGGGGCGACTTTTACGAGCAGTACTTC. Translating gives CASSQAANRGDFYEQYF.

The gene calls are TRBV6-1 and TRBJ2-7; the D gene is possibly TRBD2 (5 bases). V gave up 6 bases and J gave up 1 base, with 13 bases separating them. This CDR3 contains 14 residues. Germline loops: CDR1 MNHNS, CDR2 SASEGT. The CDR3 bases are TGTGCCAGCAGGACCTCCGGGAAGTCCTACGAGCAGTACTTC. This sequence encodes CASRTSGKSYEQYF.

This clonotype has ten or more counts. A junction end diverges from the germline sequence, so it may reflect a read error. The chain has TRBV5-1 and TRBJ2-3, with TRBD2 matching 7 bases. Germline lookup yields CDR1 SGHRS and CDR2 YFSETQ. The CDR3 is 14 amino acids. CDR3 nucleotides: TGTGCCAGCAGTTCAGCGGGGCCCACAGATACGCAGTATTTT. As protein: CASSSAGPTDTQYF.

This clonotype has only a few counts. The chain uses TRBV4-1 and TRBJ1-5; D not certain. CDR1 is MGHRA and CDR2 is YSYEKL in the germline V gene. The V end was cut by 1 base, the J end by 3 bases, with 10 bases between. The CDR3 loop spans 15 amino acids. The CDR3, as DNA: TGCGCCAGCAGCCAAGTGGGCAGATACAATCAGCCCCAGCATTTT. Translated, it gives CASSQVGRYNQPQHF.

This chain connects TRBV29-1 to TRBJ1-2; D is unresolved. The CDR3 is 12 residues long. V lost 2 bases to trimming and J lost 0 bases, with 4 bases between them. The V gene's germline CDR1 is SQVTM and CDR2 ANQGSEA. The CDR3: CSVEPPNYGYTF. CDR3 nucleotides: TGCAGCGTTGAACCGCCTAACTATGGCTACACCTTC.

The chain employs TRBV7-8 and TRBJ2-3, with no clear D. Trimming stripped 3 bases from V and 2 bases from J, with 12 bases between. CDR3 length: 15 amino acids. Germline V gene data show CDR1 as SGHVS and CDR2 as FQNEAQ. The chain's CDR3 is CASSLWIQATDTQYF. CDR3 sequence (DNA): TGTGCCAGCAGCTTGTGGATCCAGGCCACAGATACGCAGTATTTT.

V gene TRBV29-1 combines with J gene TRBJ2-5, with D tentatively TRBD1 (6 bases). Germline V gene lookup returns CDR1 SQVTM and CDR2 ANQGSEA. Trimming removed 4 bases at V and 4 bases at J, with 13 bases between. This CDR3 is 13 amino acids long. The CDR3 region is CSVGWGRGETQYF. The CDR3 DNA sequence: TGCAGCGTTGGTTGGGGCAGGGGAGAGACCCAGTACTTC.